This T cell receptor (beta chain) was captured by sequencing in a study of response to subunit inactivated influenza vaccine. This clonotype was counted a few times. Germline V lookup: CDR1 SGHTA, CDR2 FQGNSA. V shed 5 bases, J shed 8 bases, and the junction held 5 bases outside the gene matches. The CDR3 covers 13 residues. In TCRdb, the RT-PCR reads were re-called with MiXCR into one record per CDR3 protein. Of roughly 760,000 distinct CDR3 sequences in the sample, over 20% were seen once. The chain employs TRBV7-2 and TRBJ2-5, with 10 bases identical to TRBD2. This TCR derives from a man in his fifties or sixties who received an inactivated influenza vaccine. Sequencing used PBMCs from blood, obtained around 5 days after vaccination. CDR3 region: CASSRTSGLTQYF. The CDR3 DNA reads TGTGCCAGCAGCCGGACTAGCGGCCTAACCCAGTACTTC.